This note documents a single T cell receptor beta chain sequence. The target antigen is unknown. This entry belongs to a study of T cell responses to AZD1222 COVID-19 vaccine. Study outcomes and limitations: The study sampled repertoires only after the peak T cell response. A rise in Spike-specific TCR breadth and depth followed two AZD1222 doses. White British donors predominated, females outnumbered males, and clonal diversity was possibly underestimated. Among vaccine-associated CD4 TCRs, coverage spanned spike, with dominance at 160-218 and 743-854.

Assay used: immunoSEQ multiplex PCR; TCRdb lists only in-frame clones, some missing. The profile shows approximately 79,000 clones, 86% of them singletons. The V end lost 8 bases, the J end lost 9 bases, and 17 bases lay between the germline ends. In germline, CDR1 is SNHLY, CDR2 FYNNEI. The CDR3 runs to 14 residues. This specimen was peripheral blood, taken on day 0 of AZD1222 vaccination. The TCR sequence derives from an adult in good health. The chain carries TRBV2 and TRBJ1-6; D possibly corresponds to TRBD1 (5 bases). The CDR3 DNA follows: TGTGCCAGCGGAAGGGGTCGAGGAGGTTCACCCCTCCACTTT. This codes for CASGRGRGGSPLHF. The full variable domain, with the rest looked up from reference TRBV2 and TRBJ1-6, is EPEVTQTPSHQVTQMGQEVILRCVPISNHLYFYWYRQILGQKVEFLVSFYNNEISEKSEIFDDQFSVERPDGSNFTLKIRSTKLEDSAMYFCASGRGRGGSPLHFGNGTRLTVT.